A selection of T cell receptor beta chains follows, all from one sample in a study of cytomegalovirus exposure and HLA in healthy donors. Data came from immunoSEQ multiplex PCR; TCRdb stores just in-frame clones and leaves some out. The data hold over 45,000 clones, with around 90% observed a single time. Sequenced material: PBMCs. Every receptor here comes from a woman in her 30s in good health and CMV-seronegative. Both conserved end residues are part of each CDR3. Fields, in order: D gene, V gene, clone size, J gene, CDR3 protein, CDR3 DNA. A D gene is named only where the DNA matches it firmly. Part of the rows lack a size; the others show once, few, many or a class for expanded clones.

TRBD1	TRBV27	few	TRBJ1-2	CASSGGAGGFGYTF	TGTGCCAGCAGTGGGGGGGCAGGGGGCTTTGGCTACACCTTC
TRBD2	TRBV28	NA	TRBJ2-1	CASSLRREGPREQFF	TGTGCCAGCAGTTTAAGGCGGGAGGGGCCTCGGGAGCAGTTCTTC
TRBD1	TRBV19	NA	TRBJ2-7	CASSIEGAASEQYF	TGTGCCAGTAGTATTGAGGGGGCGGCCAGCGAGCAGTACTTC
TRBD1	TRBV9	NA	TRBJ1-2	CASSVHIQGADGYTF	TGTGCCAGCAGCGTACACATACAGGGGGCTGATGGCTACACCTTC
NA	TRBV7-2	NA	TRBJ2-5	CASRGGLETQYF	TGTGCCAGCAGGGGGGGTCTGGAGACCCAGTACTTC
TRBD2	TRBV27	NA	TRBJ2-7	CASSLLGGSLEQYF	TGTGCCAGCAGTTTATTAGGCGGGAGTCTGGAGCAGTACTTC
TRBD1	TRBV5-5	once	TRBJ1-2	CASSLGQGATGYTF	TGTGCCAGCAGCTTGGGACAGGGGGCGACGGGCTACACCTTC
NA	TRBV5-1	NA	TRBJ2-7	CASSSNYEQYF	TGCGCCAGCAGCTCAAATTACGAGCAGTACTTC
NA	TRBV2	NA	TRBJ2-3	CASRTGFGTDTQYF	TGTGCCAGCAGGACAGGTTTTGGCACAGATACGCAGTATTTT
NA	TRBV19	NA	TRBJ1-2	CASSAFPGGSEGYTF	TGTGCCAGTAGTGCCTTCCCCGGGGGATCGGAGGGCTACACCTTC
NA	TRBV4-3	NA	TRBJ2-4	CASSQEQGAPKNIQYF	TGCGCCAGCAGCCAAGAACAGGGCGCACCCAAAAACATTCAGTACTTC
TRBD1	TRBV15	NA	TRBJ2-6	CATSSDRGSGANVLTF	TGTGCCACCAGCTCCGACAGGGGCTCTGGGGCCAACGTCCTGACTTTC
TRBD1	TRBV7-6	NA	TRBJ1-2	CASSLVLGQGAHGYTF	TGTGCCAGCAGCTTAGTGTTGGGACAGGGGGCCCATGGCTACACCTTC
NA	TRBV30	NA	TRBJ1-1	CAWAQDTEAFF	TGTGCCTGGGCACAGGACACTGAAGCTTTCTTT
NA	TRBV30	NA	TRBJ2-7	CAWSKGSSYEQYF	TGTGCCTGGAGTAAGGGGTCCTCCTACGAGCAGTACTTC
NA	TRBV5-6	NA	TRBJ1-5	CASSFLSQPQHF	TGTGCCAGCAGCTTCTTGTCTCAGCCCCAGCATTTT
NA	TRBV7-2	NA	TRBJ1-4	CASSLAGTYSNEKLFF	TGTGCCAGCAGCTTGGCAGGAACCTATTCTAATGAAAAACTGTTTTTT